The following is a T cell receptor (beta chain) sequence with its context. The entry originates in a study of T cells in localized non-small cell lung cancer. The germline V gene encodes CDR1 LGHNT and CDR2 FRNRAP. With 7 bases removed from V and 2 bases from J, the gap between germline ends came to 11 bases. The CDR3 totals 13 residues. Using immunoSEQ multiplex PCR, the repertoire was profiled, and TCRdb retains in-frame clones only, with some absent. The table lists about 24,000 clones, approximately 88% of them singletons. Specimen: peripheral blood, collected before any cancer treatment. The rearrangement joins TRBV12-5 to TRBJ1-2; no definite D call. This sequence was found in a man aged 40-75 years with stage I squamous cell lung carcinoma. CDR3 nucleotides: TGTGCTAGTGAGGAGGACGGGAACTATGGCTACACCTTC. It is translated as CASEEDGNYGYTF.